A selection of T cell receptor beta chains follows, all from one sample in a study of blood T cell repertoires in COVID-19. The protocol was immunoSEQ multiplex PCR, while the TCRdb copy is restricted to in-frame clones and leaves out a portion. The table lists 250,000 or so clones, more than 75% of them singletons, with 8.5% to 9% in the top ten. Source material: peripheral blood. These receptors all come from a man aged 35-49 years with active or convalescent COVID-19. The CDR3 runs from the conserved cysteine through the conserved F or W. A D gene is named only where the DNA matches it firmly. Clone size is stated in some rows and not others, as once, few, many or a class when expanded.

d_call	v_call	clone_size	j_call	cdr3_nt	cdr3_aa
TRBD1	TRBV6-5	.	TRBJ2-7	TGTGCCAGCAGTCCAGACAGGGGGGACTACGAGCAGTACTTC	CASSPDRGDYEQYF
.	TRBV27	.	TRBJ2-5	TGTGCCAGCAGTTTATCCCCCCCCAGGGGAGGGTTTCTGAAGACCCAGTACTTC	CASSLSPPRGGFLKTQYF
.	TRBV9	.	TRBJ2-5	TGTGCCAGCAGCGTAGACTTGAGGGAGACCCAGTACTTC	CASSVDLRETQYF
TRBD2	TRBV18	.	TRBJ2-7	TGTGCCAGCTCAGCAATAGCGGGGGTGAGCTCCTACGAGCAGTACTTC	CASSAIAGVSSYEQYF
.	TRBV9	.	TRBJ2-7	TGTGCCAGCAGCGTCACGACACCTTCCTACGAGCAGTACTTC	CASSVTTPSYEQYF
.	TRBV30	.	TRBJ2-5	TGTGCCTGGAGTAGGCGGACGGGGGAGACCCAGTACTTC	CAWSRRTGETQYF
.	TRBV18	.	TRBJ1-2	TGTGCCAGCTCACCACAGGGGAAAGGGGTCGATGGCTACACCTTC	CASSPQGKGVDGYTF
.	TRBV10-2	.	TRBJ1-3	TGCGCCAGCAGTGAGGGACAAAACACCATATATTTT	CASSEGQNTIYF
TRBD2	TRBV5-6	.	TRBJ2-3	TGTGCCAGCAGAAGACTAGCGGGGGGACGCACAGATACGCAGTATTTT	CASRRLAGGRTDTQYF
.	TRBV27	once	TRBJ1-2	TGTGCCAGCAGTTTATCGTGGGAGGGATCAGGTGTCTATGGCTACACCTTC	CASSLSWEGSGVYGYTF
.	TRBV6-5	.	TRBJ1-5	TGTGCCAGCAGCCCAGGTAAACCCCAGCATTTT	CASSPGKPQHF
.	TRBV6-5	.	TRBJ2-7	TGTGCCAGCAGTTACTCCCCACAGGACCCCTACGAGCAGTACTTC	CASSYSPQDPYEQYF
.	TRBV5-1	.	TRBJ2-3	TGCGCCAGCAGCTTGGGTGTCAGGGCAGAGCTAGATACGCAGTATTTT	CASSLGVRAELDTQYF
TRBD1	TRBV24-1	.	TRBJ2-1	TGTGCCACCAGTGATACCTCCGAGAGACAGGGTTCCTACAATGAGCAGTTCTTC	CATSDTSERQGSYNEQFF
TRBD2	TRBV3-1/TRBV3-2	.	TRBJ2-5	TGTGCCAGCAGCCAAGCAACGGGGGGACAAGAGACCCAGTACTTC	CASSQATGGQETQYF
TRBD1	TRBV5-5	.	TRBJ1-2	TGTGCCAGCAGCTTGAGAGGGACAGGACAAACCCAGTTATATGGCTACACCTTC	CASSLRGTGQTQLYGYTF
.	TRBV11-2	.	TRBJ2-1	TGTGCCAGCAGCCACCCTAGGCGTAATGAGCAGTTCTTC	CASSHPRRNEQFF
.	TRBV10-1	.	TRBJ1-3	TGCGCCAGCAGTGAAACAGGGCTTGGAAACACCATATATTTT	CASSETGLGNTIYF
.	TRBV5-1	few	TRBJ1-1	TGCGCCAGCCCGTTTATATGCACTGAAGCTTTCTTT	CASPFICTEAFF
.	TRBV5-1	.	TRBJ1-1	TGCGCCAGCAGGGAACAGGGGAACACTGAAGCTTTCTTT	CASREQGNTEAFF
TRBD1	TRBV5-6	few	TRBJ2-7	TGTGCCAGCAGCGGGCCGGAACAGGGGGAATACGAGCAGTACTTC	CASSGPEQGEYEQYF
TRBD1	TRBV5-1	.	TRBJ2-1	TGCGCCAGCAGCTTGCGTAGACAGGGTGCGGGCAATGAGCAGTTCTTC	CASSLRRQGAGNEQFF
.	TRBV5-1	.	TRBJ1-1	TGCGCCAGCAGCTTGGGCGACAGGAGACAATCTGAAGCTTTCTTT	CASSLGDRRQSEAFF
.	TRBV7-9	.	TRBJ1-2	TGTGCCAGCAGCGAACAGTCCGGGACTCGAGGTGGCTACACCTTC	CASSEQSGTRGGYTF
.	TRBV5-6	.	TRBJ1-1	TGTGCCAGCAGCTTGGGGGCAGGGTTGAACACTGAAGCTTTCTTT	CASSLGAGLNTEAFF
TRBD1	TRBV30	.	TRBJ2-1	TGTGCCTGGAGAAGACAGGGAATCGATGAGCAGTTCTTC	CAWRRQGIDEQFF
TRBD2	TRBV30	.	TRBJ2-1	TGTGCCTGGAGCGGAACTAGCGGGAGAGGGGAGCAGTTCTTC	CAWSGTSGRGEQFF
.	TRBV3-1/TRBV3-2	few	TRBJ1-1	TGTGCCAGCAGCCAGGACACCGGGACTCCGAGCGCCCTGGCTTTCTTT	CASSQDTGTPSALAFF
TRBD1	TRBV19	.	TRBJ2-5	TGTGCCAGTAGAATTTCCGGGGACAGGGTTTGGGAGACCCAGTACTTC	CASRISGDRVWETQYF
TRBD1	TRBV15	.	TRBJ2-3	TGTGCCACCAGCAGAGGAAGACAGGGGGCAGGGGATACGCAGTATTTT	CATSRGRQGAGDTQYF
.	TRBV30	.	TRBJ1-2	TGTGCCTGGACAGGCGCTAACTATGGCTACACCTTC	CAWTGANYGYTF
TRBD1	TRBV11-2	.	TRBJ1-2	TGTGCCAGCAGCTTAGTAGGGGGCGGAAACTATGGCTACACCTTC	CASSLVGGGNYGYTF
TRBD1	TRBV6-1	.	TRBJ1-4	TGTGCCAGCAGTGAAGAGTTGGGACAGGGTAATGAAAAACTGTTTTTT	CASSEELGQGNEKLFF
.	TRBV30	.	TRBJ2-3	TGTGCCTGGAACAGCGGGTGGCCTACAGATACGCAGTATTTT	CAWNSGWPTDTQYF
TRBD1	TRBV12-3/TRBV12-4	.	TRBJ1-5	TGTGCCAGTCGACAGGGCTTTGATCAGCCCCAGCATTTT	CASRQGFDQPQHF
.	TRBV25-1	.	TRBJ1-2	TGTGCCAGCAGTGAACTGGGGGGGACTAACTATGGCTACACCTTC	CASSELGGTNYGYTF
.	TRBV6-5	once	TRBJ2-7	TGTGCCAGCAGTTTTCAGTACCAAAGCGACTACGAGCAGTACTTC	CASSFQYQSDYEQYF
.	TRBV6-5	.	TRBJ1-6	TGTGCCAGCAGTTATTCGGGGGGTAGACTTAATTCACCCCTCCACTTT	CASSYSGGRLNSPLHF
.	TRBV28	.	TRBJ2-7	TGTGCCAGCAGTTCCGGGATCCCTTCCGAGCAGTACTTC	CASSSGIPSEQYF
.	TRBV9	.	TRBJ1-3	TGTGCCAGCAGCGTAGTGGGAGATCTAAACACCATATATTTT	CASSVVGDLNTIYF
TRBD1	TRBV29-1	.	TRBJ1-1	TGCAGCGTGTCCGAGACAGGGATGAACACTGAAGCTTTCTTT	CSVSETGMNTEAFF
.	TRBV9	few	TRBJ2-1	TGTGCCAGCAGCTCCCAACCAGACTCCTACAATGAGCAGTTCTTC	CASSSQPDSYNEQFF
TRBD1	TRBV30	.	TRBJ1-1	TGTGCCTGGAGTACACAGGGGGCGAGGACTGAAGCTTTCTTT	CAWSTQGARTEAFF
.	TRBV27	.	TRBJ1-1	TGTGCCAGCTCTCGGGATTCTCTCACTGAAGCTTTCTTT	CASSRDSLTEAFF
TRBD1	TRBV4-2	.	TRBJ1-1	TGTGCCAGCAGCCCGGACAGGGGGAACACTGAAGCTTTCTTT	CASSPDRGNTEAFF
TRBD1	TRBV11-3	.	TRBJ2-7	TGTGCCAGCAGCTTAGTAACAGGGGAAAACGAGCAGTACTTC	CASSLVTGENEQYF
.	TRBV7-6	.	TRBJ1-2	TGTGCCAGCAGCTTAGTCATCGGGGAAGGCTACACCTTC	CASSLVIGEGYTF
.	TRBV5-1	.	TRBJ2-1	TGCGCCAGCAGCTTAGGAGACGCGGGACTCAATGAGCAGTTCTTC	CASSLGDAGLNEQFF
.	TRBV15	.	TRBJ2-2	TGTGCCACCAGCAGAGATATCGGCGGGGTAGCGAACACCGGGGAGCTGTTTTTT	CATSRDIGGVANTGELFF
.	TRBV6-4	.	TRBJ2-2	TGTGCCAGCAGTGACGCGGTAACCTCACCAGGGGAGCTGTTTTTT	CASSDAVTSPGELFF
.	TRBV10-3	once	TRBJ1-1	TGTGCCATCAGCCAGGTGAACACTGAAGCTTTCTTT	CAISQVNTEAFF
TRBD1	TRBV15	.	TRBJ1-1	TGTGCCACCAGCTCACAGGGGGCGTTCGGAACTGAAGCTTTCTTT	CATSSQGAFGTEAFF
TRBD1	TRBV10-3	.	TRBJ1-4	TGTGCCATCAGCGGACAGGGGACTAATGAAAAACTGTTTTTT	CAISGQGTNEKLFF
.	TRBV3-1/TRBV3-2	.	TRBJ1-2	TGTGCCAGCAGCCAGACAGATTATGGCTACACCTTC	CASSQTDYGYTF
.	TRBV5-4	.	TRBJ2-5	TGTGCCAGCAACGGGATTACCGCCGACCAAGAGACCCAGTACTTC	CASNGITADQETQYF